These 29 T cell receptor beta chains share one sample of origin, sequenced in a study of cytomegalovirus exposure and HLA in healthy donors. PCR involved 60 Vbeta and 13 Jbeta primers. Sequencing was performed with immunoSEQ multiplex PCR; in TCRdb, only in-frame clones are kept and a portion is missing. The sample holds 150,000 to 200,000 clones, 80% seen once. The sequencing sample was made of PBMCs. These receptor sequences come from a male donor in good health and CMV-seropositive.

V is TRBV29-1 and J is TRBJ2-2; 7 bases map to TRBD1. Trimming cost V 4 bases and J 5 bases; bases outside gene matches: 4. This CDR3 comprises 13 residues. Looked up from germline, CDR1 is SQVTM and CDR2 is ANQGSEA. The CDR3 DNA reads TGCAGCGTTGGACAGGGAAATACCGGGGAGCTGTTTTTT. This gives the protein CSVGQGNTGELFF.

The chain recombines TRBV28 with TRBJ2-3; D might be TRBD2 (6 bases). Germline CDR1 and CDR2: MDHEN and SYDVKM. The CDR3 has 17 residues. V dropped 6 bases and J dropped 0 bases, with 19 bases sitting between them. The CDR3 sequence is CASSRSTFGGSTDTQYF. The CDR3 DNA is TGTGCCAGCAGCCGATCTACCTTCGGGGGTAGCACAGATACGCAGTATTTT.

The gene calls are TRBV6-5 and TRBJ1-6; a possible D gene is TRBD1 (6 bases). V lost 5 bases and J 14 bases, leaving 19 bases between the germline ends. Looked up from germline, CDR1 is MNHEY and CDR2 is SVGAGI. The length of the CDR3 is 14 residues. This chain's CDR3 is CASSHHGGDITLHF. The CDR3 bases are TGTGCCAGCAGTCACCATGGGGGGGACATCACCCTCCACTTT.

CDR3 DNA: TGTGCCAGCAGCTCAACTAGCGGGATGGACGCACCCGGGGAGCTGTTTTTT. Translation gives CASSSTSGMDAPGELFF. The gene calls are TRBV7-9 and TRBJ2-2; the match to TRBD2 covers 10 bases. Looked up from germline, CDR1 is SEHNR and CDR2 is FQNEAQ (reference sequence). The V segment lost 4 bases and the J segment 6 bases; nucleotides outside the gene matches: 11. The CDR3 loop spans 17 amino acids.

The rearrangement links TRBV5-8 to TRBJ2-7, with D perhaps TRBD1 (5 bases). The germline V and J ends were trimmed by 3 bases and 5 bases, with 6 bases remaining between them. The CDR3 is 11 amino acids. Germline CDR1 and CDR2: SGHTS and YDEGEE. CDR3 amino acids: CASSWGDEQYF. Here the CDR3 DNA reads TGTGCCAGCAGCTGGGGCGACGAGCAGTACTTC.

The gene calls are TRBV18 and TRBJ2-1, with 14 bases aligning to TRBD2. Germline CDR1 KGHSH, CDR2 LQKENI. The CDR3 loop spans 21 amino acids. J was trimmed by 3 bases and V by 2 bases; bases with no gene match: 15. The CDR3 region is CASSPTGPGGTSGSLYNEQFF. For the CDR3, the DNA is TGTGCCAGCTCACCAACAGGGCCAGGAGGGACTAGCGGGAGTCTCTACAATGAGCAGTTCTTC.

The chain links TRBV7-9 to TRBJ2-7, with TRBD1 as a possible D gene (5 bases). CDR1 is SEHNR, CDR2 FQNEAQ, per germline (reference sequence). Trimming pared 4 bases from V and 6 bases from J, leaving 10 bases between. The CDR3 sequence is 12 residues long. DNA of the CDR3: TGTGCCAGCAGCTCAGGGTTAGGCGAGCAGTACTTC. Its protein is CASSSGLGEQYF.

This clone has only one observation. This chain links TRBV27 with TRBJ2-7; 11 bases line up with TRBD2. Germline CDR1 reads MNHEY; CDR2 reads SMNVEV (reference sequence). CDR3 size: 17 residues. The junction had 6 bases not matched to a gene; V was cut back by 2 bases and J by 0 bases. For the CDR3, the DNA is TGTGCCAGCAGTTTAGCTAGCGGGAGGCCTGACTCCTACGAGCAGTACTTC. Amino acid sequence: CASSLASGRPDSYEQYF.

This clone was observed a handful of times. V gene TRBV9 combines with J gene TRBJ1-4; the D gene is possibly TRBD1 (5 bases). The germline V gene has CDR1 SGDLS and CDR2 YYNGEE. The CDR3 covers 15 residues. Trimming stripped 4 bases from V and 8 bases from J, with 18 bases between. The CDR3 nucleotides read TGTGCCAGCAGCTTGGACATCAATATCGACGAAAAACTGTTTTTT. Amino acid sequence: CASSLDINIDEKLFF.

This clone was seen only a few times. The CDR3 sequence: CASSLDRGREQYF. In DNA form, the CDR3 reads TGTGCCAGCAGTTTAGACAGGGGGCGCGAGCAGTACTTC. The chain carries TRBV28 and TRBJ2-7; 10 bases agree with TRBD1. V dropped 2 bases and J dropped 6; count of bases not matched to a gene: 1. The V gene's germline CDR1 is MDHEN and CDR2 SYDVKM. The CDR3 consists of 13 residues.

This clone occurred once. V is TRBV6-1 and J is TRBJ2-5; no firm D call. The V and J ends lost 3 bases and 2 bases respectively, with 7 bases between them. The CDR3 has 13 residues. The V gene's germline CDR1 is MNHNS and CDR2 SASEGT. The CDR3 region is CASSEASQETQYF. CDR3 in DNA: TGTGCCAGCAGTGAGGCTAGTCAAGAGACCCAGTACTTC.

The chain links TRBV10-1 to TRBJ2-5; 10 nucleotides agree with TRBD2. CDR3 length: 15 amino acids. The V gene's germline CDR1 is WNHNN and CDR2 SYGVQD (reference sequence). The V segment lost 5 bases and the J segment 5 bases; nucleotides outside the gene matches: 8. CDR3 amino acids: CASSPIAGGDETQYF. CDR3 DNA: TGCGCCAGCAGTCCGATAGCGGGAGGTGATGAGACCCAGTACTTC.

The V gene is TRBV18, the J gene TRBJ2-1; the D gene is possibly TRBD2 (6 bases). Trimming cost V 1 base and J 7 bases, with 20 bases left between them. The CDR3 is 17 amino acids. Germline CDR1 is KGHSH and CDR2 is LQKENI. The CDR3 sequence is CASSPQGKGGFRNEQFF. Written as DNA, the CDR3 is TGTGCCAGCTCACCACAGGGAAAAGGAGGGTTTCGGAATGAGCAGTTCTTC.

This sequence joins TRBV12-5 and TRBJ1-2; D is perhaps TRBD1 (6 bases). The CDR3 extends over 12 amino acids. Germline CDR1 and CDR2: LGHNT and FRNRAP. V lost 0 bases and J lost 9, with 8 bases in between. CDR3 protein: CASGLVQGSYTF. The CDR3 DNA sequence: TGTGCTAGTGGTTTGGTACAGGGAAGCTACACCTTC.

This clone is a singleton in its sample. This chain connects TRBV27 to TRBJ1-5, with D uncertain. Trimming stripped 4 bases from V and 4 bases from J, with 14 bases between. This CDR3 region has 15 residues. Germline CDR1 MNHEY, CDR2 SMNVEV (reference sequence). CDR3: CASSYSPGENQPQHF. CDR3 coding DNA: TGTGCCAGCAGTTACAGTCCCGGGGAAAATCAGCCCCAGCATTTT.

The rearrangement uses TRBV6-6 and TRBJ2-7; TRBD2 matches at 7 bases. This CDR3 comprises 13 residues. Germline CDR1 MNHNY, CDR2 SVGAGI (reference sequence). V shed 4 bases, J shed 3 bases, and the junction held 3 bases outside the gene matches. CDR3 DNA sequence: TGTGCCAGCAGTTTGGGACTATTCTACGAGCAGTACTTC. The encoded protein is CASSLGLFYEQYF.

V usage is TRBV5-1 and J usage is TRBJ2-5, with a possible D match to TRBD2 (7 bases). The end of the DNA aligns better with TRBJ2-7, so the J call may be wrong. Per germline, CDR1 SGHRS and CDR2 YFSETQ. CDR3 length equals 18 residues. CDR3 amino acids: CASSLERGGPLPSYEQYF. The CDR3 nucleotides are TGCGCCAGCAGCTTGGAGAGGGGGGGGCCCCTTCCATCCTACGAGCAGTACTTC.

The V gene is TRBV18, the J gene TRBJ2-1, with D tentatively TRBD2 (5 bases). CDR1 and CDR2 from the germline V gene are KGHSH and LQKENI. The CDR3 is made up of 19 amino acids. V dropped 6 bases and J dropped 0 bases, with 24 bases sitting between them. The CDR3 bases are TGTGCCAGCTCCCCTAACCGGGGTGATATAGGAAGCTCCTACAATGAGCAGTTCTTC. As protein: CASSPNRGDIGSSYNEQFF.

This clone appeared a few times. The rearrangement links TRBV4-1 to TRBJ2-7; 8 positions match TRBD2. The CDR3 covers 16 residues. V shed 4 bases, J shed 0 bases, and the junction held 8 bases outside the gene matches. Germline values: CDR1 MGHRA, CDR2 YSYEKL. For the CDR3, the DNA is TGCGCCAGCAGCCTAGCTAGCGGGCGAAGCTCCTACGAGCAGTACTTC. Its translation is CASSLASGRSSYEQYF.

The V call is TRBV27, the J call TRBJ2-5; TRBD2 might be the D (6 bases). The J call may be faulty, since TRBJ2-7 better matches the DNA end. This CDR3 region has 16 residues. Germline V gene data show CDR1 as MNHEY and CDR2 as SMNVEV (reference sequence). The CDR3 reads CASSLSNLGLPVEQYF. The CDR3 DNA reads as TGTGCCAGCAGTTTATCGAATTTGGGACTGCCCGTCGAGCAGTACTTC.

CDR3 nucleotide sequence: TGTGCCAGCAGCACGGGGGGAGATACGCAGTATTTT. It is translated as CASSTGGDTQYF. The chain combines TRBV7-9 with TRBJ2-3, with 7 bases lining up with TRBD2. The CDR3 covers 12 residues. After removal of 5 bases from V and 5 bases from J, the junction contained 1 base not matched to a gene. Germline CDR1 SEHNR, CDR2 FQNEAQ (reference sequence).

This clone was counted only a few times. V is TRBV11-3 and J is TRBJ1-2; 8 positions match TRBD1. Germline CDR1 and CDR2: SGHNT and YENEEA. After removal of 5 bases from V and 5 bases from J, the junction contained 7 bases not matched to a gene. The CDR3 length is 14 residues. In DNA form, the CDR3 reads TGTGCCAGCAGCCCCGGACAGGGAGCTTATGGCTACACCTTC. It encodes CASSPGQGAYGYTF.

This clone showed up just a few times. The J gene is TRBJ2-7, the V gene TRBV27; TRBD2 matches 9 bases. The CDR3 runs 14 residues. Losses at the gene ends were 9 bases for V and 3 bases for J; bases not matched to a gene: 9. Germline CDR1 and CDR2: MNHEY and SMNVEV (reference sequence). Written as DNA, the CDR3 is TGTGCCAGAGCACTTTTAGCGGGAGTCTACGAGCAGTACTTC. The encoded protein is CARALLAGVYEQYF.

The CDR3 reads CASSRRGLAGANEQYF. DNA of the CDR3: TGTGCCAGCAGCCGAAGGGGGCTAGCGGGAGCGAATGAGCAGTACTTC. This chain connects TRBV7-2 to TRBJ2-7; 10 bases are shared with TRBD2. CDR1 and CDR2 (germline): SGHTA, FQGNSA. V lost 5 bases and J lost 7; bases outside the gene matches: 14. This CDR3 is 16 amino acids long.

This clone turned up a few times. The chain links TRBV29-1 to TRBJ2-7; 10 bases fit TRBD1. There are 13 residues in the CDR3. Trimming at V came to 4 bases and at J to 6 bases, leaving 6 bases not matched to a gene. The germline V gene has CDR1 SQVTM and CDR2 ANQGSEA. The CDR3 DNA reads as TGCAGCGTTGCGGGACAGGGGTTTGCCGAGCAGTACTTC. Translated: CSVAGQGFAEQYF.

This clone has just one count. The chain employs TRBV4-2 and TRBJ2-4, with TRBD2 as a possible D gene (6 bases). The CDR3 spans 19 residues. The germline CDR1 and CDR2 sequences are LGHNA and YNFKEQ. V lost 0 bases, J lost 0 bases, and 18 bases lay in between. The CDR3: CASSQDRNTTRLAKNIQYF. The CDR3 coding sequence is TGTGCCAGCAGCCAAGATCGCAACACGACTAGATTAGCCAAAAACATTCAGTACTTC.

The chain couples TRBV27 to TRBJ2-7, with 11 bases matching TRBD1. Per the germline V gene, CDR1 is MNHEY and CDR2 is SMNVEV (reference sequence). Trimming cost V 6 bases and J 6 bases; bases outside gene matches: 10. The CDR3 loop spans 15 amino acids. The CDR3 here is CASSRFGQGACEQYF. CDR3 DNA: TGTGCCAGCAGCCGGTTCGGACAGGGGGCCTGCGAGCAGTACTTC.

This clone appeared a few times. The chain carries TRBV28 and TRBJ2-1, with TRBD2 matching 10 bases. The trim removed 3 bases at V and 0 bases at J, leaving 5 bases unmatched. In germline, CDR1 is MDHEN, CDR2 SYDVKM. The CDR3 has 17 residues. CDR3 region: CASSFTSGIGSYNEQFF. For the CDR3, the DNA is TGTGCCAGCAGTTTCACTAGCGGGATTGGCTCCTACAATGAGCAGTTCTTC.

J is TRBJ2-5 and V is TRBV6-5; TRBD2 aligns across 10 bases. The CDR3 spans 15 residues. Germline V gene data show CDR1 as MNHEY and CDR2 as SVGAGI. V shed 6 bases, J shed 3 bases, and the junction held 7 bases outside the gene matches. The CDR3 coding sequence is TGTGCCAGCAGACGTAGCGGGAGGCCTGAAGAGACCCAGTACTTC. Encoded protein: CASRRSGRPEETQYF.